This T cell receptor (beta chain) was sequenced for a study of blood T cells in healthy people across ages. As for the study in general: Template switching picked up about one barcoded beta molecule for each two T cells.

PCR was performed a second time for roughly 7 to 11 cycles using a sample-barcoded 5' primer and a J-beta primer mix. MiXCR was run by TCRdb on the 5' RACE reads, yielding one entry per CDR3 protein. This sample yields 1 million to 1.2 million distinct CDR3 sequences, of which roughly two fifths are seen a single time; roughly 13% belongs to the top ten. Notes on this clonotype: Its specificity is unknown.

Every participating donor contributed 8 to 10 milliliters of peripheral blood through a draw. Whole-study findings and limits: Relative to aged donors, long-lived donors carried more naive CD4+ cells and displayed higher diversity.

Per the germline V gene, CDR1 is SEHNR and CDR2 is FQNEAQ (reference sequence). J was trimmed by 6 bases and V by 5 bases; bases with no gene match: 5. The CDR3 runs 13 residues. Input material: blood. The chain employs TRBV7-9 and TRBJ1-1, with 8 bases identical to TRBD1. The receptor's source is a man younger than 35 in good health. This CDR3 is CASSQRDRSEAFF. The CDR3 DNA follows: TGTGCCAGCAGCCAAAGGGACAGGTCTGAAGCTTTCTTT.